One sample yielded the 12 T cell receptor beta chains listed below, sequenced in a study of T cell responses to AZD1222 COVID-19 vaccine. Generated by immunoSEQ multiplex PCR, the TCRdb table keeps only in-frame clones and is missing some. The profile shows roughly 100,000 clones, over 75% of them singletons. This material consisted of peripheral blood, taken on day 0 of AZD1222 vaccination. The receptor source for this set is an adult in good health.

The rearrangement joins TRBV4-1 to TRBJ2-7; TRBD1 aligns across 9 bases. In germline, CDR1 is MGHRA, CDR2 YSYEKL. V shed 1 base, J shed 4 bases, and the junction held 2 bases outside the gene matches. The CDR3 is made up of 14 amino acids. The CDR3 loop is CASSQGTGEYEQYF. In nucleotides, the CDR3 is TGCGCCAGCAGCCAAGGGACAGGGGAGTACGAGCAGTACTTC.

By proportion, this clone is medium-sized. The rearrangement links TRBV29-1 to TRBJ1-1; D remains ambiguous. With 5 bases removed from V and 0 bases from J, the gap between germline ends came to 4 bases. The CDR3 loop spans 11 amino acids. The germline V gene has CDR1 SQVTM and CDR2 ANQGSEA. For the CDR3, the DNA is TGCAGCGTTCAGGTGAACACTGAAGCTTTCTTT. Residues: CSVQVNTEAFF. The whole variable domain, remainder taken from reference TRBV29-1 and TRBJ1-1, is SAVISQKPSRDICQRGTSLTIQCQVDSQVTMMFWYRQQPGQSLTLIATANQGSEATYESGFVIDKFPISRPNLTFSTLTVSNMSPEDSSIYLCSVQVNTEAFFGQGTRLTVV.

DNA for the CDR3: TGCGCCAGCAGCCAAGACCCTACAACTAACTATGGCTACACCTTC. It is translated as CASSQDPTTNYGYTF. The chain employs TRBV4-1 and TRBJ1-2; D ambiguous. Trimming removed 0 bases at V and 0 bases at J, with 8 bases between. CDR3 length: 15 residues. Germline V gives CDR1 MGHRA, CDR2 YSYEKL.

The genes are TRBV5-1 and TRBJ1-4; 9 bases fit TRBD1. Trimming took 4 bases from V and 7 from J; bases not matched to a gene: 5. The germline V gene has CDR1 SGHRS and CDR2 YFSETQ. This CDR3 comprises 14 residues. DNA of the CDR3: TGCGCCAGCAGCCCGGACAGGGGAGGTGAAAAACTGTTTTTT. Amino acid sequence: CASSPDRGGEKLFF.

The CDR3 DNA sequence: TGTGCCAGCAGCTTAGGTGGGCCGACTAGCGGGGGTTACGAGCAGTACTTC. Encoded protein: CASSLGGPTSGGYEQYF. The chain carries TRBV13 and TRBJ2-7; TRBD2 aligns across 12 bases. The trim removed 0 bases at V and 4 bases at J, leaving 7 bases unmatched. The germline gives CDR1 PRHDT, CDR2 FYEKMQ (reference sequence). There are 17 residues in the CDR3.

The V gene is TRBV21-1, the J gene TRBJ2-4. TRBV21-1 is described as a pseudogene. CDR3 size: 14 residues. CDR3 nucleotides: TGTGCCAGCAGACTTCTGGGGGCCAAAAACATTCAGTACTTC. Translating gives CASRLLGAKNIQYF.

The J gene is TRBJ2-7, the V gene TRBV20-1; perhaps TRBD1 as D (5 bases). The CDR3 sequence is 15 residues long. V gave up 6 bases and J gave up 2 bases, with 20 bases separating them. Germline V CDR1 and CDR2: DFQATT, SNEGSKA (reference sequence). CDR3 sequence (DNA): TGCAGTGCCAGTAATACAGGAGATCATCCCTACGAGCAGTACTTC. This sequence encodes CSASNTGDHPYEQYF.

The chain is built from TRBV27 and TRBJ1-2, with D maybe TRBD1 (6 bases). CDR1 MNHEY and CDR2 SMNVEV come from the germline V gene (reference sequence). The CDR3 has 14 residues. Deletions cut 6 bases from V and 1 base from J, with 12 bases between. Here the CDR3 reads CASSLDSFNYGYTF. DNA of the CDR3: TGTGCCAGCAGCCTGGACAGCTTTAACTATGGCTACACCTTC.

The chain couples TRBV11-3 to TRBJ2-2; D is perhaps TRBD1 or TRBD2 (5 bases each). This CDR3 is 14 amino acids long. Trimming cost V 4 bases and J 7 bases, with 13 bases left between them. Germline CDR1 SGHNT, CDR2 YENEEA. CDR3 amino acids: CASSWDPDGGELFF. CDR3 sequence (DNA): TGTGCCAGCAGCTGGGACCCGGATGGCGGGGAGCTGTTTTTT. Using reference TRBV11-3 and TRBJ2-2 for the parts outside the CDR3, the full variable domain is EAGVVQSPRYKIIEKKQPVAFWCNPISGHNTLYWYLQNLGQGPELLIRYENEEAVDDSQLPKDRFSAERLKGVDSTLKIQPAELGDSAVYLCASSWDPDGGELFFGEGSRLTVL.

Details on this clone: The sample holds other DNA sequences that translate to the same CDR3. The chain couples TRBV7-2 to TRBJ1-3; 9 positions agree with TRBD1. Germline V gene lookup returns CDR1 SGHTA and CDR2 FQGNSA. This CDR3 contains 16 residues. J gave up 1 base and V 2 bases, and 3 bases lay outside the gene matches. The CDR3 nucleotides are TGTGCCAGCAGCTTAACAGGGGGCGCGTCTGGAAACACCATATATTTT. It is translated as CASSLTGGASGNTIYF.

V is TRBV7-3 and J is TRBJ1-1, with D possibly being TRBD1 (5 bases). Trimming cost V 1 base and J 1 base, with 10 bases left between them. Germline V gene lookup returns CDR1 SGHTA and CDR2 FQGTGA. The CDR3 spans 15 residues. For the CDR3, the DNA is TGTGCCAGCAGCTTAAATGGGGGAGAGAACACTGAAGCTTTCTTT. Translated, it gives CASSLNGGENTEAFF. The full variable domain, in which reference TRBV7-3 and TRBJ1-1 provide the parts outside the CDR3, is GAGVSQTPSNKVTEKGKYVELRCDPISGHTALYWYRQSLGQGPEFLIYFQGTGAADDSGLPNDRFFAVRPEGSVSTLKIQRTERGDSAVYLCASSLNGGENTEAFFGQGTRLTVV.

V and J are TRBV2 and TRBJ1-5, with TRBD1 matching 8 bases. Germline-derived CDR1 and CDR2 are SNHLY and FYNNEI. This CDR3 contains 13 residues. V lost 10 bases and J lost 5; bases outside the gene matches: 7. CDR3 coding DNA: TGTGCCACCCGGGACAGGTCTTATCAGCCCCAGCATTTT. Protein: CATRDRSYQPQHF.